The clone carrying this T cell receptor (beta chain) has a handful of counts. The method was immunoSEQ multiplex PCR; TCRdb's version includes in-frame clones alone and lacks a portion of them. This sample has approximately 600,000 clones; approximately 95% occur once, and the top ten carry approximately 0.11%. Germline values: CDR1 GTSNPN, CDR2 SVGIG (reference sequence). The V gene lost 3 bases and the J gene lost 10 bases, with 16 bases spanning the gap. The CDR3 has 13 residues. This record comes from a study of shared clonotypes between healthy human individuals. CD8 cells classed as naive were CD45RO-negative and positively selected for CCR7, excluding terminally differentiated effector memory CD45RA+ cells. Adult Caucasians living in Nashville, Tennessee made up all of the donors.

The gene calls are TRBV30 and TRBJ1-5; D gene ambiguous. Source material: naive CD8+ T cells sorted from blood. The sequence derives from a woman aged 25 to 39 in good health. CDR3 bases: TGTGCCTGGAGCGGGCAGCCCCTGGCACCCCAGCATTTT. It specifies CAWSGQPLAPQHF. Full variable domain (rest looked up from reference TRBV30 and TRBJ1-5): SQTIHQWPATLVQPVGSPLSLECTVEGTSNPNLYWYRQAAGRGLQLLFYSVGIGQISSEVPQNLSASRPQDRQFILSSKKLLLSDSGFYLCAWSGQPLAPQHFGDGTRLSIL.